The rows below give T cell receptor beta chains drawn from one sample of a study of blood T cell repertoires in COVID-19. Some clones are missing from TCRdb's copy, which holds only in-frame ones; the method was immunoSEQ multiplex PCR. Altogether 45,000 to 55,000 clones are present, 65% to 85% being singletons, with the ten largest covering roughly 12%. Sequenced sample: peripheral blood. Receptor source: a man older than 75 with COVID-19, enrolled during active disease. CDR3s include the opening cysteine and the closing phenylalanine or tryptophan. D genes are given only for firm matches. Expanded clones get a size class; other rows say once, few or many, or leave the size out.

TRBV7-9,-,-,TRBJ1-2,TGTGCCAGCAGCTCCCAGGGTTACTATGGCTACACCTTC,CASSSQGYYGYTF
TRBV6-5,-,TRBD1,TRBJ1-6,TGTGCCAGCAGTTCAGGGGGCGCCTCCTATAATTCACCCCTCCACTTT,CASSSGGASYNSPLHF
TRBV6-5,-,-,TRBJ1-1,TGTGCCAGCAGTTACTCGTCCATGAACACTGAAGCTTTCTTT,CASSYSSMNTEAFF
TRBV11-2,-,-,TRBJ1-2,TGTGCCAGCAGCTTTGGAGACTCTGGGGGCTACACCTTC,CASSFGDSGGYTF
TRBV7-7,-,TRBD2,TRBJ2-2,TGTGCCAGCAGCTTTAGCGGGAGGACGAGCACCGGGGAGCTGTTTTTT,CASSFSGRTSTGELFF
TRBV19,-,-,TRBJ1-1,TGTGCCAGTAGTATAGTGGCGGTTAACACTGAAGCTTTCTTT,CASSIVAVNTEAFF
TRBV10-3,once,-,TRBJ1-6,TGTGCCATCAGACCCAGTGCGGGGACCGGGGGATCACCCCTCCACTTT,CAIRPSAGTGGSPLHF
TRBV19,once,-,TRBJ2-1,TGTGCCAGTAGTATAGGGGCAGGGGTTATCACTGAGCAGTTCTTC,CASSIGAGVITEQFF
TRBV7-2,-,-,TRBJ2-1,TGTGCCAGCAGCTCCGCCCCCTTAGCCTCGTTCTTC,CASSSAPLASFF
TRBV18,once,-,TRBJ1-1,TGTGCCAGCTCACCACTTCAGATGAACACTGAAGCTTTCTTT,CASSPLQMNTEAFF
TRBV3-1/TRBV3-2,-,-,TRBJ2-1,TGTGCCAGCAGCCATCACCGACTCCCCGGACTATACAATGAGCAGTTCTTC,CASSHHRLPGLYNEQFF
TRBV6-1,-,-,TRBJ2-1,TGTGCCAGCAGTGAAGGGTCAGGCCAACACGATGAGCAGTTCTTC,CASSEGSGQHDEQFF
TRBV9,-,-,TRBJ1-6,TGTGCCAGCAGCCCCTCAGGGGAGCCTAATTCACCCCTCCACTTT,CASSPSGEPNSPLHF
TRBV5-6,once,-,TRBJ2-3,TGTGCCAGCAGCTTCCGGGACACCACAGATACGCAGTATTTT,CASSFRDTTDTQYF
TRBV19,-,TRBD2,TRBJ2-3,TGTGCCAGTAGTATACTAGCGGGGCAAGGAGATACGCAGTATTTT,CASSILAGQGDTQYF